This TCR beta chain appears in the sequencing data of a study of blood T cell repertoires in COVID-19. Study background: Sample material is recorded as cDNA or gDNA derived from T cells, B-cell-depleted T cells, or PBMCs.

In the authors' workflow: Estimates of nucleated cell counts were drawn from the amplification of reference gene primers. Assay: immunoSEQ multiplex PCR; the TCRdb copy retains only in-frame clones and omits some. V and J calls and clone size are copied from that table; D and trimming were computed from the DNA. The table records a few hundred thousand clones, about 83% of them present only once. V was pared by 3 bases and J by 11 bases, with 13 bases between. This CDR3 region has 12 residues. Per the germline V gene, CDR1 is MDHEN and CDR2 is SYDVKM. The chain couples TRBV28 to TRBJ1-1; D may be TRBD1 (5 bases). The clonotype comes from a man older than 75 with acute or convalescent COVID-19. Sequenced material: peripheral blood. The CDR3 sequence: CASSLYHGGAFF. The CDR3 region has the DNA TGTGCCAGCAGTTTGTATCACGGGGGGGCTTTCTTT. The complete variable domain, with remaining parts taken from reference TRBV28 and TRBJ1-1, reads DVKVTQSSRYLVKRTGEKVFLECVQDMDHENMFWYRQDPGLGLRLIYFSYDVKMKEKGDIPEGYSVSREKKERFSLILESASTNQTSMYLCASSLYHGGAFFGQGTRLTVV.